Each of the 25 T cell receptor beta chains below was sequenced from the same sample in a study of T cells in Graves' hyperthyroidism and ophthalmopathy. Authors of the study amplified TCR beta CDR3 regions from RNA transcripts. The TCR CDR3 first-round RT-PCR relied on the HTBI primer set. TCRdb re-called the multiplex PCR reads through MiXCR, storing one row per CDR3 protein. The table lists about 720,000 distinct CDR3 sequences, 16% of them singletons, with around 8.1% in the top ten. The specimen sequenced was blood. These receptors originate from a young man with Graves' hyperthyroidism.

The table lists this clonotype with a few counts. The chain combines TRBV10-3 with TRBJ1-2; a weak D match, TRBD1 (6 bases). V was trimmed by 4 bases and J by 0 bases, leaving 15 bases between them. The length of the CDR3 is 16 residues. CDR1 is ENHRY, CDR2 SYGVKD, per germline. CDR3: CAISASRGQANYGYTF. In DNA, the CDR3 is TGTGCCATCAGTGCCAGTCGGGGGCAAGCTAACTATGGCTACACCTTC.

This clonotype came up a few times. The genes are TRBV20-1 and TRBJ2-7, with a tentative D call TRBD2 (5 bases). V lost 0 bases, J lost 2 bases, and 11 bases lay in between. Per germline, CDR1 DFQATT and CDR2 SNEGSKA (reference sequence). The CDR3 runs 14 residues. CDR3 sequence reads: CSARDYGETYEQYF. CDR3 nucleotides: TGCAGTGCTAGAGATTACGGGGAGACCTACGAGCAGTACTTC.

This clonotype occurred many times. V is TRBV6-1 and J is TRBJ1-1, with D tentatively TRBD1 (5 bases). CDR1 is MNHNS, CDR2 SASEGT, per germline. Trimming pared 2 bases from V and 1 base from J, leaving 11 bases between. The CDR3 covers 15 residues. CDR3 nucleotide sequence: TGTGCCAGCAGTGAACCCCTTGGACAGAACACTGAAGCTTTCTTT. Protein product: CASSEPLGQNTEAFF.

This clonotype was observed a few times. The chain is built from TRBV20-1 and TRBJ2-5; D not certain. From germline, CDR1 is DFQATT and CDR2 SNEGSKA (reference sequence). The CDR3 sequence is 15 residues long. V lost 0 bases and J 3 bases, leaving 14 bases between the germline ends. This CDR3 reads CSARDPQAPKETQYF. Written as DNA, the CDR3 is TGCAGTGCTAGAGATCCCCAGGCCCCAAAAGAGACCCAGTACTTC.

This clonotype was detected ten times or more. The rearrangement links TRBV9 to TRBJ2-7; TRBD1 matches at 9 bases. The CDR3 length is 16 residues. With V trimmed by 3 bases and J by 3 bases, 10 bases remained unmatched. The germline CDR1 and CDR2 sequences are SGDLS and YYNGEE. CDR3 loop: CASSEGGTGTIYEQYF. The CDR3 DNA reads TGTGCCAGCAGCGAGGGGGGGACAGGGACCATCTACGAGCAGTACTTC.

This clonotype was observed a handful of times. The rearrangement links TRBV24-1 to TRBJ2-1, with TRBD2 matching 10 bases. V shed 2 bases, J shed 5 bases, and the junction held 8 bases outside the gene matches. The CDR3 runs to 17 residues. Germline V CDR1 and CDR2: KGHDR, SFDVKD. CDR3 sequence (DNA): TGTGCCACCAGTGATTCCATGACTAGCGGGTATAACAATGAGCAGTTCTTC. It codes for CATSDSMTSGYNNEQFF.

The chain carries TRBV11-2 and TRBJ2-1; TRBD2 agrees at 11 bases. Germline-derived CDR1 and CDR2 are SGHAT and FQNNGV. V gave up 5 bases and J gave up 7 bases; unmatched junction bases: 10. The CDR3 is 16 residues long. In DNA, the CDR3 is TGTGCCAGCAGCCACTCCGCACTAGCGGGAGTTAATGAGCAGTTCTTC. This sequence encodes CASSHSALAGVNEQFF.

This clonotype appeared a few times. The chain recombines TRBV30 with TRBJ2-1; D remains ambiguous. V was pared by 3 bases and J by 0 bases, with 12 bases between. The CDR3 extends over 15 amino acids. Germline-derived CDR1 and CDR2 are GTSNPN and SVGIG (reference sequence). The CDR3 here is CAWRTDSFSYNEQFF. CDR3 sequence (DNA): TGTGCCTGGAGGACCGACTCCTTCTCCTACAATGAGCAGTTCTTC.

This clonotype was counted at least ten times. This chain joins TRBV12-3 or TRBV12-4 and TRBJ1-2; 10 nucleotides align to TRBD1. The CDR3 totals 14 residues. The V and J ends lost 5 bases and 6 bases, in that order; junction bases with no gene match: 6. In nucleotides, the CDR3 is TGTGCCAGCAGTACCCGGGACAGGGGAGATGGCTACACCTTC. Translation gives CASSTRDRGDGYTF.

This clonotype was picked up many times. The genes are TRBV12-3 or TRBV12-4 and TRBJ2-3; 10 bases are a match to TRBD2. V shed 5 bases and J 1 base; nucleotides not matched to a gene: 3. The CDR3 covers 15 residues. The CDR3 reads CASSRTSGGTDTQYF. In nucleotides, the CDR3 is TGTGCCAGCAGTCGGACTAGCGGAGGCACAGATACGCAGTATTTT.

This clonotype was seen ten or more times. V usage is TRBV2 and J usage is TRBJ2-1; maybe TRBD2 (5 bases). The V and J ends lost 5 bases and 9 bases respectively, with 8 bases between them. This CDR3 spans 11 amino acids. Germline V CDR1 and CDR2: SNHLY, FYNNEI. For the CDR3, the DNA is TGTGCCAGCAGTTTAGAGGGTGAGCAGTTCTTC. Protein product: CASSLEGEQFF.

At least ten counts were recorded for this clonotype. The chain recombines TRBV30 with TRBJ2-7, with D possibly matching TRBD2 (6 bases). CDR1 is GTSNPN, CDR2 SVGIG, per germline (reference sequence). V shed 1 base and J shed 6 bases, with 10 bases lying between them. The CDR3 is 12 amino acids. CDR3 DNA sequence: TGTGCCTGGAGTGGCGGGATTACCGAGCAGTACTTC. Translating gives CAWSGGITEQYF.

The rearrangement links TRBV11-2 to TRBJ2-2; tentative D call: TRBD2 (6 bases). CDR1 and CDR2 (germline): SGHAT, FQNNGV. Trimming took 4 bases from V and 2 from J, leaving 14 bases between them. The CDR3 totals 16 residues. In DNA, the CDR3 is TGTGCCAGCAGCTCCGGAGTAGCGGAAAACACCGGGGAGCTGTTTTTT. Amino acid sequence: CASSSGVAENTGELFF.

Many counts were recorded for this clonotype. The chain couples TRBV11-3 to TRBJ1-2; 8 positions agree with TRBD1. The V and J ends lost 5 bases and 6 bases, in that order; junction bases with no gene match: 8. The CDR3 has 14 residues. Germline V gene data show CDR1 as SGHNT and CDR2 as YENEEA. The CDR3 nucleotides read TGTGCCAGCAGCGCCGGACAGGGTTCGGATGGCTACACCTTC. The encoded protein is CASSAGQGSDGYTF.

This clonotype was observed at least ten times. The chain links TRBV12-3 or TRBV12-4 to TRBJ2-5; the match to TRBD1 covers 9 bases. V lost 6 bases and J lost 4; bases outside the gene matches: 3. This CDR3 is built from 13 residues. The CDR3 is CASRADRGETQYF. The CDR3 nucleotides read TGTGCCAGCAGGGCGGACAGGGGAGAGACCCAGTACTTC.

This clonotype was recorded once. This chain links TRBV7-9 with TRBJ1-1; D might be TRBD1 (5 bases). Trimming took off 4 bases at V and 1 base at J, with 22 bases between the two ends. This CDR3 is 18 amino acids long. CDR1 is SEHNR and CDR2 is FQNEAQ in the germline V gene (reference sequence). Here the CDR3 reads CASSSPKLAFGGNTEAFF. Written as DNA, the CDR3 is TGTGCCAGCAGCTCGCCTAAACTCGCCTTCGGGGGGAACACTGAAGCTTTCTTT.

J is TRBJ2-1 and V is TRBV2; no clear D. Trimming pared 7 bases from V and 5 bases from J, leaving 12 bases between. CDR1 SNHLY and CDR2 FYNNEI come from the germline V gene. The CDR3 totals 13 residues. The CDR3 DNA follows: TGTGCCAGCAAGAGTAGTTGGAACAATGAGCAGTTCTTC. It encodes CASKSSWNNEQFF.

This clonotype came up a few times. The chain links TRBV7-2 to TRBJ1-3, with no clear D. The CDR3 runs to 15 residues. Germline V gene lookup returns CDR1 SGHTA and CDR2 FQGNSA. V was cut by 1 base and J by 0 bases, with 7 bases left in between. CDR3: CASSLVAVSGNTIYF. The CDR3 DNA is TGTGCCAGCAGCTTAGTCGCCGTCTCTGGAAACACCATATATTTT.

The CDR3 DNA reads TGTGCCAGCAGCACTCGGATAATTACAGTTGAGCAGTTCTTC. It is translated as CASSTRIITVEQFF. The chain links TRBV7-8 to TRBJ2-1; D gene ambiguous. V was pared by 5 bases and J by 9 bases, with 17 bases between. CDR3 length: 14 residues. Germline V lookup: CDR1 SGHVS, CDR2 FQNEAQ. The full variable domain, rest sourced from reference TRBV7-8 and TRBJ2-1, is GAGVSQSPRYKVAKRGQDVALRCDPISGHVSLFWYQQALGQGPEFLTYFQNEAQLDKSGLPSDRFFAERPEGSVSTLKIQRTQQEDSAVYLCASSTRIITVEQFFGPGTRLTVL.

This CDR3 is CASSAGGGSQHF. In DNA, the CDR3 is TGTGCCAGCAGTGCAGGCGGGGGGTCCCAGCATTTT. The chain has TRBV6-1 and TRBJ1-5; TRBD1 might be the D (5 bases). The CDR3 extends over 12 amino acids. CDR1 is MNHNS and CDR2 is SASEGT in the germline V gene. Trimming removed 4 bases from V and 11 bases from J, with 12 bases in between.

This clonotype was observed a few times. V gene TRBV11-1 combines with J gene TRBJ2-5; 8 bases align to TRBD1. The CDR3 contains 14 residues. With 3 bases clipped from V and 3 bases from J, the junction kept 3 bases outside the gene matches. CDR1 is SGHAT and CDR2 is FQDESV in the germline V gene (reference sequence). CDR3 DNA: TGTGCCAGCAGCTTCGCGGGACAGGAAGAGACCCAGTACTTC. It translates to CASSFAGQEETQYF.

This clonotype was picked up many times. The chain employs TRBV12-3 or TRBV12-4 and TRBJ1-1; D gene ambiguous. Deletions cut 2 bases from V and 1 base from J, with 11 bases between. The CDR3 is 15 residues long. In nucleotides, the CDR3 is TGTGCCAGCAGTTTATTCCGACGGCCGAACACTGAAGCTTTCTTT. Amino acid sequence: CASSLFRRPNTEAFF.

The CDR3 region is CASSSTGGTGSEKLFF. CDR3 bases: TGTGCCAGCAGTTCGACGGGGGGGACAGGGAGCGAAAAACTGTTTTTT. The V and J genes are TRBV28 and TRBJ1-4; 9 bases line up with TRBD1. V lost 4 bases to trimming and J lost 8 bases; unmatched junction nucleotides: 11. Germline CDR1 reads MDHEN; CDR2 reads SYDVKM. The CDR3 covers 16 residues.

This clonotype was found many times. V is TRBV28 and J is TRBJ2-7; D gene unclear. Germline-derived CDR1 and CDR2 are MDHEN and SYDVKM. The CDR3 is 12 residues long. Trimming shortened V by 2 bases and J by 6 bases, and 8 bases separated the two germline ends. The CDR3 protein is CASSLKKGEQYF. The CDR3 coding sequence is TGTGCCAGCAGTTTAAAGAAGGGCGAGCAGTACTTC.

This chain links TRBV9 with TRBJ2-7, with TRBD1 as a possible D gene (5 bases). V shed 3 bases and J shed 3 bases, with 13 bases lying between them. Germline CDR1 SGDLS, CDR2 YYNGEE. The CDR3 contains 14 residues. The CDR3 is CASSETTGHYEQYF. CDR3 nucleotides: TGTGCCAGCAGCGAAACAACAGGTCACTACGAGCAGTACTTC.